This TCR beta chain was identified during a study of post-analysis software for immune sequencing data. Across the study: Recorded subtypes: relapsing-remitting, secondary progressive, progressive-relapsing; some patients unannotated. Study results and limitations: Controls showed significantly higher normalized Chao1 diversity than did multiple sclerosis patients. By F measure, strong co-clustering occurred among samples prepared in the same batch. When patients were compared with controls, about 5 TRBV segments were more frequent, TRBV5-6, TRBV5-1 and TRBV20-1 among them.

About this clonotype itself: Its specificity is not known.

Germline values: CDR1 DFQATT, CDR2 SNEGSKA (reference sequence). The CDR3 has 13 residues. Trimming shortened V by 7 bases and J by 11 bases, and 23 bases separated the two germline ends. The TCR beta cDNA libraries contained unique molecular identifiers. TCRdb re-called the PCR reads with MiXCR, one entry per CDR3 protein. The table records over 700,000 distinct CDR3 sequences, approximately 30% of them present only once. The chain joins TRBV20-1 to TRBJ2-5, with D perhaps being TRBD1 or TRBD2 (5 bases each). The sequence derives from a girl aged 5-17 years with multiple sclerosis. Sequenced input: blood. In DNA form, the CDR3 reads TGCAGTGTTCTCTTTAGGGGTAGCGAACTGCAGTACTTC. The encoded protein is CSVLFRGSELQYF.